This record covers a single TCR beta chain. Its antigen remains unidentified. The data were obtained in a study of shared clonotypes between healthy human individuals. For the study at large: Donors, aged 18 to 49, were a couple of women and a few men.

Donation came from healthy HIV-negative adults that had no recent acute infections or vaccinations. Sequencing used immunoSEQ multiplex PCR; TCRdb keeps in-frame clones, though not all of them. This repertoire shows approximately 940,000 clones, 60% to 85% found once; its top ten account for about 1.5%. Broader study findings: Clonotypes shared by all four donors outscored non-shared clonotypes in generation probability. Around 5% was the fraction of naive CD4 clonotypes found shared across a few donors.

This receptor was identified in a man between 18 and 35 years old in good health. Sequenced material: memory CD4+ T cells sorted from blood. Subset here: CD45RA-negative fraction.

DNA for the CDR3: TGTGCCAGCAGGGCCCGGACTAGCGGGGGGGAGAGAACAGAGCAGTTCTTC. Its protein product is CASRARTSGGERTEQFF. The chain is built from TRBV6-4 and TRBJ2-1, with 15 bases fitting TRBD2. The germline CDR1 and CDR2 sequences are MRHNA and SNTAGT. The junction had 13 bases not matched to a gene; V was cut back by 6 bases and J by 10 bases. There are 17 residues in the CDR3.